This T cell receptor (beta chain) was profiled in a study of blood T cell repertoires in COVID-19 (dated by TCRdb to 2018 to 2020). General notes on the study: Samples from collaborators originated in the United States, Italy and Spain and spanned both the acute and convalescent phases of COVID-19. Sample metadata almost always included a de-identified subject ID, COVID-19 status, age in years and sex. Deeply sampled blood TCRbeta repertoires from subjects exposed to, actively infected with, or recovered from COVID-19 were included in the dataset. The prospective study material was composed of cDNA or gDNA derived from T cells, B-cell-depleted T cells, or PBMCs. Where HLA class I and class II types were available, the types were taken from metadata supplied by the sample provider, not from assay-based typing. Samples came from the ongoing ImmuneRACE study (first 160 participants) plus 1,254 subjects from 6 global collaborators. A freely available public database, intended as a resource for researchers studying the immune response to SARS-CoV-2, is where the repertoires were released. The research as a whole found: The amount of clinical and demographic metadata varied by source and participant and was provided uncurated.

There are a few counts of this clone. No antigen is known for it. No base quality information exists; no much larger clone differs at one position. TCRbeta CDR3 regions were amplified from genomic DNA by means of the immunoSEQ Assay, a bias-controlled multiplex PCR. The authors' pipeline ran thus. The number of nucleated cells in each sample was estimated from the amplification of reference gene primers within the assay. Sequence reads were collapsed and filtered to measure the absolute abundance of every unique TCRbeta CDR3 rearrangement. For each sample, productive Simpson clonality was calculated as the square root of Simpson's diversity index over productive rearrangements. In its TCRdb copy, this immuneACCESS table keeps in-frame sequences only and misses some clones. Where compared with another copy, unresolved V genes explain less than half of these, and the others have no known cause. That table gives V, J and clone size, and the DNA gave D and trimming. The sample table lists 130,000 or so clones, about 82% of them with a count of one. The top ten constitute 8.2% of the sample.

The collaborating institutions used their own protocols to collect whole blood in K2EDTA tubes. For TCRbeta analysis, collaborator samples were shipped as frozen whole blood, as isolated PBMCs, or as DNA extracted from either sample type. The TCR was taken from an older woman with acute or convalescent COVID-19. Sequenced input: peripheral blood.

The CDR3 reads CASSRNSNQPQHF. The sequenced DNA is TGTGCCAGCAGCAGAAATAGCAATCAGCCCCAGCATTTT. The chain links TRBV6-4 with TRBJ1-5; no D gene is confidently identified. CDR1 and CDR2 were assigned from the germline V gene as MRHNA and SNTAGT. From the cysteine up to the phenylalanine, the CDR3 has a length of 13 residues. Only the CDR3 DNA stays, 39 bases, in frame from base 1. V is pared back by 6 bases and J by 0 bases, with 6 bases lying between the germline termini.